The T cell receptor beta chain described here comes from a study of cytomegalovirus exposure and HLA in healthy donors. Study at large: One earlier analysis, a look at 180 million or so T cells, found some 100 million unique TCR beta sequences.

Concerning this clone: Its specificity is unknown.

Points from the study as a whole: A link between a missense DCLRE1C variant and TCR beta V- and J-gene trimming emerged from a later analysis.

The PCR contained 60 Vbeta and 13 Jbeta primers. Only in-frame clones appear in the TCRdb table, and some are missing; sequencing was by immunoSEQ multiplex PCR. The sample has about 140,000 clones. Germline V gene sequence: CDR1 KGHSH, CDR2 LQKENI. The CDR3 runs 15 residues. Trimming shortened V by 3 bases and J by 0 bases, and 9 bases separated the two germline ends. Sequenced material: PBMCs. The source of this sequence is a woman between 18 and 29 years old in good health and CMV-seronegative. The chain couples TRBV18 to TRBJ1-3; possibly TRBD1 for D (6 bases). The CDR3 nucleotides read TGTGCCAGCTCACCGGACAGAAGCTCTGGAAACACCATATATTTT. It translates to CASSPDRSSGNTIYF.